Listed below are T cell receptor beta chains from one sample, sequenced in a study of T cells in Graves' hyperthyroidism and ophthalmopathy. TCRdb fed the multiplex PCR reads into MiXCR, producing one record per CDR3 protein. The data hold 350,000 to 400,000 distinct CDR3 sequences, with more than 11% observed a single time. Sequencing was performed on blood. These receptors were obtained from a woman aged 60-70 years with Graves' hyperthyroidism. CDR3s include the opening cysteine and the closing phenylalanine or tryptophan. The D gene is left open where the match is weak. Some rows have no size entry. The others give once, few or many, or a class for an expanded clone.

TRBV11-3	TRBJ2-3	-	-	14	CASSPGLGRDTQYF	TGTGCCAGCAGCCCCGGCCTAGGTAGAGATACGCAGTATTTT
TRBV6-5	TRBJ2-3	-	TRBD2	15	CASSWTSGIQDTQYF	TGTGCCAGCAGTTGGACTAGCGGGATACAGGATACGCAGTATTTT
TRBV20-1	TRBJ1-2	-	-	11	CSAGWGYGYTF	TGCAGTGCAGGGTGGGGGTATGGCTACACCTTC
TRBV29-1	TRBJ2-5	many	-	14	CSHSQAGGLETQYF	TGCAGCCATTCCCAGGCAGGGGGGTTAGAGACCCAGTACTTC
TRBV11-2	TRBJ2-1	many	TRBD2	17	CASSSGTSGRALNEQFF	TGTGCCAGCAGCTCTGGGACTAGCGGGAGGGCCCTCAATGAGCAGTTCTTC
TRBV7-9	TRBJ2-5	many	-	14	CASSLGPGEETQYF	TGTGCCAGCAGCTTAGGTCCAGGGGAAGAGACCCAGTACTTC
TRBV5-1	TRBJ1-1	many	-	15	CASRLRDSMNTEAFF	TGCGCCAGCCGCCTGAGGGATTCCATGAACACTGAAGCTTTCTTT
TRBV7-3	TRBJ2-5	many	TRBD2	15	CASSHGLAGVETQYF	TGTGCCAGCAGCCATGGACTAGCGGGAGTGGAGACCCAGTACTTC
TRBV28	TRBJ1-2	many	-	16	CASSPWVILDSYGYTF	TGTGCCAGCAGCCCCTGGGTGATCCTTGATTCCTATGGCTACACCTTC
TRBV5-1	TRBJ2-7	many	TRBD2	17	CASSYGTSGSGAYEQYF	TGCGCCAGCAGCTATGGGACTAGCGGGAGCGGCGCCTACGAGCAGTACTTC
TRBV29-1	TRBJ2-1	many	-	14	CSLTGRSSYNEQFF	TGCAGCCTTACGGGGCGGTCTTCCTACAATGAGCAGTTCTTC
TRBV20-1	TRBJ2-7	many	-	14	CSASYRPGPYEQYF	TGCAGTGCTAGCTACCGGCCCGGCCCCTACGAGCAGTACTTC
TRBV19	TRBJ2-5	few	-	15	CASTYRAGTQETQYF	TGTGCCAGTACCTACCGCGCCGGGACCCAAGAGACCCAGTACTTC
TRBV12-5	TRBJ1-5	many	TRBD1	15	CASAQDRVSNQPQHF	TGTGCTAGTGCTCAGGACAGGGTCAGCAATCAGCCCCAGCATTTT
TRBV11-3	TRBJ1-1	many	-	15	CASSVLDRRGTEAFF	TGTGCCAGCAGCGTGTTAGATCGGCGAGGGACTGAAGCTTTCTTT